These 31 T cell receptor beta chains came from one sample sequenced in a study of T cell responses to AZD1222 COVID-19 vaccine (dated by TCRdb to the early 2020s). The time point label here, explained by the study, means: baseline before first vaccination. Library generation was performed with the immunoSEQ multiplex PCR assay. The table comes from immuneACCESS by way of TCRdb, which keeps in-frame sequences with V and J called. Part of the clones is missing from these tables; in studies checked, under half for an unresolved V gene and the rest for unknown reasons. For this sample the table gives about 120,000 clones, of which roughly nine tenths were detected only once. The ten most abundant clones make up about 1.5% of the sample. Sequencing was performed on peripheral blood, taken on day 0 of AZD1222 vaccination. The receptors were sampled from an adult in good health.

V usage is TRBV27 and J usage is TRBJ2-1; D is possibly TRBD2 (5 bases). V was cut by 3 bases and J by 3 bases, with 12 bases left in between. This CDR3 has 15 residues. Germline loops: CDR1 MNHEY, CDR2 SMNVEV (reference sequence). This CDR3 reads CASSLGGSNYNEQFF. The CDR3 DNA reads TGTGCCAGCAGTTTGGGCGGGTCTAACTACAATGAGCAGTTCTTC.

As regards this clone: The identical CDR3 is also encoded by other nucleotide sequences in the sample. The chain joins TRBV7-2 to TRBJ2-3; 7 bases line up with TRBD2. V shed 5 bases, J shed 6 bases, and the junction held 11 bases outside the gene matches. Per the germline V gene, CDR1 is SGHTA and CDR2 is FQGNSA. The CDR3 totals 15 residues. The CDR3 protein is CASSPPGGRADTQYF. The DNA for the CDR3 is TGTGCCAGCAGCCCGCCGGGGGGTCGCGCCGATACGCAGTATTTT.

The genes are TRBV5-4 and TRBJ2-5; a weak D match, TRBD2 (6 bases). Germline V gene sequence: CDR1 SGHNT, CDR2 YYREEE (reference sequence). V shed 1 base and J shed 3 bases, with 13 bases lying between them. The CDR3 has 15 residues. The CDR3 DNA is TGTGCCAGCAGCTTGCCCGGTAGCGGCAAAGAGACCCAGTACTTC. It yields the protein CASSLPGSGKETQYF.

The V call is TRBV19, the J call TRBJ1-4, with no clear D. The CDR3 is made up of 16 amino acids. Per the germline V gene, CDR1 is LNHDA and CDR2 is SQIVND (reference sequence). The germline V and J ends were trimmed by 6 bases and 4 bases, with 18 bases remaining between them. CDR3 sequence reads: CASRPLSRRSNEKLFF. In DNA, the CDR3 is TGTGCCAGTAGGCCCCTCTCGCGACGGAGTAATGAAAAACTGTTTTTT.

The chain carries TRBV5-1 and TRBJ1-4; 8 nucleotides align to TRBD1. The V gene end was trimmed by 4 bases and the J gene end by 4 bases; junction bases not matched to a gene: 9. Germline CDR1 reads SGHRS; CDR2 reads YFSETQ. This CDR3 is built from 16 residues. The CDR3 spells CASSEGDRTGNEKLFF. CDR3 coding DNA: TGCGCCAGCAGCGAGGGGGACAGGACGGGTAATGAAAAACTGTTTTTT.

The chain carries TRBV7-9 and TRBJ1-6; D possibly corresponds to TRBD1 (6 bases). Trimming shortened V by 3 bases and J by 4 bases, and 13 bases separated the two germline ends. CDR1 is SEHNR and CDR2 is FQNEAQ in the germline V gene (reference sequence). The CDR3 is 16 residues long. CDR3 region: CASSFVGRGYNSPLHF. The CDR3 bases are TGTGCCAGCAGCTTCGTGGGGAGGGGGTATAATTCACCCCTCCACTTT.

The rearrangement uses TRBV4-3 and TRBJ2-1; 9 bases are shared with TRBD2. CDR3 length equals 16 residues. The germline CDR1 and CDR2 sequences are LGHNA and YSLEER. V dropped 0 bases and J dropped 9; count of bases not matched to a gene: 9. For the CDR3, the DNA is TGCGCCAGCAGCCAAGAACTGTCTAGCGGGACCCGTGAGCAGTTCTTC. The encoded protein is CASSQELSSGTREQFF.

V and J are TRBV9 and TRBJ1-1, with D perhaps TRBD1 (5 bases). Trimming shortened V by 2 bases and J by 0 bases, and 11 bases separated the two germline ends. This CDR3 region has 15 residues. Germline V CDR1 and CDR2: SGDLS, YYNGEE. CDR3 bases: TGTGCCAGCAGCGTCGCTGGGGGTTTGAACACTGAAGCTTTCTTT. The encoded protein is CASSVAGGLNTEAFF.

This rearrangement joins TRBV20-1 to TRBJ2-2, with D unresolved. The CDR3 is 14 residues long. V was shortened by 3 bases and J by 0 bases, with 8 bases between the two germline ends. The germline V gene encodes CDR1 DFQATT and CDR2 SNEGSKA (reference sequence). The CDR3 loop is CSASAKANTGELFF. CDR3 in DNA: TGCAGTGCTAGTGCAAAGGCGAACACCGGGGAGCTGTTTTTT.

The CDR3 DNA is TGTGCCACCAGTGATTTGGATAGTAAGGGCTCCTACAATGAGCAGTTCTTC. Translating gives CATSDLDSKGSYNEQFF. The gene calls are TRBV24-1 and TRBJ2-1; no clear D. The germline CDR1 and CDR2 sequences are KGHDR and SFDVKD. V was shortened by 0 bases and J by 0 bases, with 11 bases between the two germline ends. This CDR3 has 17 residues.

The chain uses TRBV6-5 and TRBJ1-1; D might be TRBD1 (5 bases). The CDR3 consists of 13 residues. Germline-derived CDR1 and CDR2 are MNHEY and SVGAGI. Trimming removed 4 bases from V and 10 bases from J, with 16 bases in between. The CDR3 region is CASSFPGTATAFF. In DNA form, the CDR3 reads TGTGCCAGCAGTTTCCCCGGGACGGCTACAGCTTTCTTT.

The gene calls are TRBV13 and TRBJ1-2, with D possibly being TRBD1 (5 bases). V was cut by 0 bases and J by 5 bases, with 13 bases left in between. The CDR3 loop spans 15 amino acids. The V gene's germline CDR1 is PRHDT and CDR2 FYEKMQ (reference sequence). The CDR3 nucleotides are TGTGCCAGCAGCTTAGGCCTTGGGCAGGGTTATGGCTACACCTTC. This gives the protein CASSLGLGQGYGYTF.

The chain employs TRBV2 and TRBJ1-3; a possible D gene is TRBD1 (5 bases). The V gene lost 3 bases and the J gene lost 2 bases, with 8 bases spanning the gap. CDR1 and CDR2 from the germline V gene are SNHLY and FYNNEI. This CDR3 spans 14 amino acids. The CDR3 reads CASSEGVPGNTIYF. CDR3 nucleotide sequence: TGTGCCAGCAGTGAGGGGGTCCCTGGAAACACCATATATTTT.

The rearrangement uses TRBV11-3 and TRBJ1-1; D gene unclear. The CDR3 length is 13 residues. Germline CDR1 reads SGHNT; CDR2 reads YENEEA. V was pared by 3 bases and J by 0 bases, with 5 bases between. The CDR3 sequence is CASSFSLNTEAFF. The DNA for the CDR3 is TGTGCCAGCAGCTTTAGTTTGAACACTGAAGCTTTCTTT. The full variable domain, with the rest looked up from reference TRBV11-3 and TRBJ1-1, is EAGVVQSPRYKIIEKKQPVAFWCNPISGHNTLYWYLQNLGQGPELLIRYENEEAVDDSQLPKDRFSAERLKGVDSTLKIQPAELGDSAVYLCASSFSLNTEAFFGQGTRLTVV.

The genes are TRBV19 and TRBJ1-3; maybe TRBD1 (5 bases). Trimming took off 0 bases at V and 0 bases at J, with 9 bases between the two ends. CDR3 length: 16 residues. Germline CDR1 and CDR2: LNHDA and SQIVND (reference sequence). The CDR3: CASSIEGRISGNTIYF. Here the CDR3 DNA reads TGTGCCAGTAGTATAGAGGGACGGATCTCTGGAAACACCATATATTTT. The whole variable domain, remainder taken from reference TRBV19 and TRBJ1-3, is DGGITQSPKYLFRKEGQNVTLSCEQNLNHDAMYWYRQDPGQGLRLIYYSQIVNDFQKGDIAEGYSVSREKKESFPLTVTSAQKNPTAFYLCASSIEGRISGNTIYFGEGSWLTVV.

This clone has only one observation. The V and J genes are TRBV19 and TRBJ2-1, with 13 bases that match TRBD2. The CDR3 consists of 15 residues. Looked up from germline, CDR1 is LNHDA and CDR2 is SQIVND (reference sequence). V shed 4 bases, J shed 10 bases, and the junction held 7 bases outside the gene matches. The CDR3 loop is CASSTLLAGGLEQFF. Here the CDR3 DNA reads TGTGCCAGTAGTACCCTACTAGCGGGAGGGCTAGAGCAGTTCTTC.

The chain is built from TRBV9 and TRBJ2-1; 12 bases agree with TRBD2. The CDR3 loop spans 16 amino acids. The V and J ends lost 3 bases and 8 bases, in that order; junction bases with no gene match: 9. The germline gives CDR1 SGDLS, CDR2 YYNGEE. The CDR3 sequence is CASSAKTSGRTDEQFF. The CDR3 coding sequence is TGTGCCAGCAGCGCTAAAACTAGCGGGAGGACGGATGAGCAGTTCTTC.

The rearrangement links TRBV6-1 to TRBJ1-2, with TRBD1 identical over 9 bases. The germline gives CDR1 MNHNS, CDR2 SASEGT. The ends lost 3 bases at V and 4 bases at J; junction bases unmatched: 3. The CDR3 extends over 14 amino acids. The CDR3 DNA reads as TGTGCCAGCAGTGACACGACAGGGGGCTATGGCTACACCTTC. It is translated as CASSDTTGGYGYTF.

The V gene is TRBV5-1, the J gene TRBJ2-3, with a weak D call TRBD2 (6 bases). CDR3 length equals 13 residues. V shed 3 bases and J shed 5 bases, with 10 bases lying between them. Germline-derived CDR1 and CDR2 are SGHRS and YFSETQ. The CDR3 bases are TGCGCCAGCAGCTCTCCGGGGGAAGATACGCAGTATTTT. It codes for CASSSPGEDTQYF.

This chain connects TRBV9 to TRBJ1-2; tentative D call: TRBD1 (5 bases). With 4 bases removed from V and 4 bases from J, the gap between germline ends came to 23 bases. Per the germline V gene, CDR1 is SGDLS and CDR2 is YYNGEE. CDR3 length equals 17 residues. The CDR3 region is CASSPTHQGRTTYGYTF. CDR3 nucleotide sequence: TGTGCCAGCAGCCCGACCCATCAGGGACGGACCACCTATGGCTACACCTTC.

The chain couples TRBV4-1 to TRBJ1-4; no definite D call. The length of the CDR3 is 13 residues. Germline assignment: CDR1 MGHRA and CDR2 YSYEKL. V lost 2 bases and J lost 9, with 10 bases in between. DNA for the CDR3: TGCGCCAGCAGCCAACCTGATCCTCAAAAACTGTTTTTT. Protein: CASSQPDPQKLFF.

This clone was seen just once. V gene TRBV3-1 (or the pseudogene TRBV3-2) combines with J gene TRBJ2-7; D is ambiguous. Germline V gives CDR1 LGHDT, CDR2 YNNKEL (reference sequence). The CDR3 consists of 12 residues. Deletions cut 1 base from V and 4 bases from J, with 5 bases between. CDR3 in DNA: TGTGCCAGCAGCCAAGGGGGTTACGAGCAGTACTTC. This translates into CASSQGGYEQYF.

The rearrangement joins TRBV29-1 to TRBJ1-1; no reliable D call. The CDR3 totals 14 residues. V was shortened by 6 bases and J by 0 bases, with 14 bases between the two germline ends. Germline CDR1 reads SQVTM; CDR2 reads ANQGSEA. CDR3 region: CSVVAGGLNTEAFF. In DNA form, the CDR3 reads TGCAGCGTGGTCGCGGGAGGGTTGAACACTGAAGCTTTCTTT.

CDR3 nucleotides: TGCAGCGTTGAAGGGGTAGGGATTGAAAAACTGTTTTTT. Amino acid sequence: CSVEGVGIEKLFF. The genes are TRBV29-1 and TRBJ1-4; no firm D call. The CDR3 contains 13 residues. Germline assignment: CDR1 SQVTM and CDR2 ANQGSEA. V was pared by 1 base and J by 7 bases, with 10 bases between.

The J gene is TRBJ1-2, the V gene TRBV5-1, with D maybe TRBD1 (5 bases). The CDR3 spans 14 residues. CDR1 and CDR2 from the germline V gene are SGHRS and YFSETQ. The ends were cut back, 1 base at V and 4 bases at J, with 11 bases in the middle. This CDR3 is CASSLYRGSYGYTF. In DNA, the CDR3 is TGCGCCAGCAGCTTGTATCGGGGGAGCTATGGCTACACCTTC.

The chain employs TRBV12-3 or TRBV12-4 and TRBJ2-7, with D possibly called TRBD1 or TRBD2 (6 bases each). The ends were cut back, 6 bases at V and 2 bases at J, with 11 bases in the middle. The CDR3 length is 13 residues. In DNA form, the CDR3 reads TGTGCCAGCAGCCTAGGGGGGACCTACGAGCAGTACGTC. Protein sequence: CASSLGGTYEQYV.

This clone occurred once. The rearrangement joins TRBV12-3 or TRBV12-4 to TRBJ1-2; D might be TRBD1 (5 bases). The V end lost 3 bases, the J end lost 4 bases, and 9 bases lay between the germline ends. This CDR3 spans 13 amino acids. CDR3 sequence reads: CASSFGARYGYTF. In DNA form, the CDR3 reads TGTGCCAGCAGTTTTGGGGCCCGCTATGGCTACACCTTC.

V is TRBV4-3 and J is TRBJ2-3; no reliable D call. From germline, CDR1 is LGHNA and CDR2 YSLEER. V was shortened by 1 base and J by 6 bases, with 11 bases between the two germline ends. CDR3 length equals 14 residues. The CDR3 DNA sequence: TGCGCCAGCAGCCAAGCTGCTACTCGGGATACGCAGTATTTT. Its translation: CASSQAATRDTQYF.

This chain joins TRBV18 and TRBJ2-2, with D possibly matching TRBD1 (5 bases). In germline, CDR1 is KGHSH, CDR2 LQKENI. The CDR3 length is 14 residues. V shed 3 bases and J shed 1 base, with 6 bases lying between them. The CDR3 reads CASSPGQNTGELFF. In DNA form, the CDR3 reads TGTGCCAGCTCACCTGGACAGAACACCGGGGAGCTGTTTTTT.

The V gene is TRBV18, the J gene TRBJ1-1; the D gene is possibly TRBD1 (5 bases). The CDR3 has 16 amino acids. V was clipped by 3 bases and J by 1 base, with 15 bases between them. Per the germline V gene, CDR1 is KGHSH and CDR2 is LQKENI. CDR3 amino acids: CASSPPGTLTNTEAFF. The DNA of the CDR3 is TGTGCCAGCTCACCCCCAGGGACCCTAACGAACACTGAAGCTTTCTTT.

This rearrangement joins TRBV4-2 to TRBJ1-5; D is unclear. This CDR3 region has 13 residues. Per germline, CDR1 LGHNA and CDR2 YNFKEQ. The V end was cut by 2 bases, the J end by 3 bases, with 5 bases between. The CDR3 sequence is CASSQLDNQPQHF. For the CDR3, the DNA is TGTGCCAGCAGCCAACTGGACAATCAGCCCCAGCATTTT.